This T cell receptor beta chain comes out of a study of blood T cell repertoires in COVID-19 (TCRdb year 2020). The study in broad terms: Collaborator samples came from the United States, Italy and Spain and covered acute and convalescent phases of COVID-19. The prospective study material was composed of cDNA or gDNA derived from T cells, B-cell-depleted T cells, or PBMCs. The dataset comprised deeply sampled blood TCRbeta repertoires from subjects exposed to, actively infected with, or recovered from COVID-19. The repertoires were made available in a free public database intended to serve as a resource for research on the immune response to SARS-CoV-2. Samples were obtained from the ongoing ImmuneRACE study (first 160 participants) and from about 1,300 subjects provided by 6 global collaborators. A de-identified subject ID, COVID-19 status, age in years and sex were almost always included in the sample metadata. Where HLA class I and class II types were available, the types were taken from metadata supplied by the sample provider, not from assay-based typing. Results and caveats for the whole study, not just this receptor: Clinical and demographic metadata were provided uncurated, with the amount varying by source and participant.

The immunoSEQ Assay, a bias-controlled multiplex PCR, was used to amplify TCRbeta CDR3 regions from genomic DNA. In the authors' own workflow: The number of nucleated cells in each sample was estimated by amplification of reference gene primers within the assay. To quantify the absolute abundance of each unique TCRbeta CDR3 rearrangement, sequence reads were collapsed and filtered. For each sample, productive Simpson clonality was calculated as the square root of Simpson's diversity index over productive rearrangements. TCRdb mirrors the immuneACCESS table, restricted to in-frame sequences. Some clones are absent from its copies; in checked studies, under half trace to an unresolved V gene, and the reason for the others is unknown. The V and J calls and the clone size are those of that table, but D and trimming were determined from the DNA. The sample contains fewer than 500,000 clones, 81% of them found a single time. Jointly, the top ten make up around 1% of the sample.

The collaborating institutions used their own protocols to collect whole blood in K2EDTA tubes. For TCRbeta analysis, collaborators shipped samples as frozen whole blood, isolated PBMCs, or DNA extracted from either of those sample types. A note on this clone: There is no known antigen for this receptor. One base away there is no much larger clone; base qualities are not given.

The V end loses 4 bases and the J end loses 8 bases, and a stretch of 8 bases separates them. The CDR3 sequence holds 10 residues, the cysteine and phenylalanine included. Only CDR3 DNA remains: 30 bases, in frame from the first base. CDR1 and CDR2 were assigned from the germline V gene as SQVTM and ANQGSEA. Sequencing input: peripheral blood. The rearranged chain carries TRBV29-1 and TRBJ1-1; a tentative D match to TRBD1 spans 5 bases. The sequence was collected from a human donor with acute or convalescent COVID-19. The donor label of this sample is uncertain. The CDR3 has the sequence CSVGNREAFF. In nucleotides, the sequence is TGCAGCGTTGGAAACAGGGAAGCTTTCTTT.